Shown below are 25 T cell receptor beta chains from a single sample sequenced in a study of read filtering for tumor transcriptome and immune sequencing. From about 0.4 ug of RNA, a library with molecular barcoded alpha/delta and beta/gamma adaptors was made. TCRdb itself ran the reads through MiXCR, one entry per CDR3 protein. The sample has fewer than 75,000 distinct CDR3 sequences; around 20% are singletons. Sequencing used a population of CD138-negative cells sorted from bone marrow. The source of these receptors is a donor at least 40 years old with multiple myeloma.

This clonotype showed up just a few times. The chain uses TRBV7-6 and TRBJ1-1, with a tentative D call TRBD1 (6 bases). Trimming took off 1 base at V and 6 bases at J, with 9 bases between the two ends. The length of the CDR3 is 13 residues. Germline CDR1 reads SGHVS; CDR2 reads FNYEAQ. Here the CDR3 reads CASSLGRGSEAFF. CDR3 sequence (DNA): TGTGCCAGCAGCTTAGGGAGGGGGTCTGAAGCTTTCTTT.

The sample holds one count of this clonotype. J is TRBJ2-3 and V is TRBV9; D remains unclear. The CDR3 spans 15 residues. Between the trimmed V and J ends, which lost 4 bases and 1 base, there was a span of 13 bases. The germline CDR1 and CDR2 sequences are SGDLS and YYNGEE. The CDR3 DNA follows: TGTGCCAGCAGCACTTGGGCGGCCGGCACAGATACGCAGTATTTT. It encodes CASSTWAAGTDTQYF.

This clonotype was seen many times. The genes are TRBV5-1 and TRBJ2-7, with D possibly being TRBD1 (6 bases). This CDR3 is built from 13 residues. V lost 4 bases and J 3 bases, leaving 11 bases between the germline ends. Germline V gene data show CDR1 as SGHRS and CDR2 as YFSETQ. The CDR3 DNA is TGCGCCAGCAGCATGACAGGCAACTACGAGCAGTACTTC. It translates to CASSMTGNYEQYF.

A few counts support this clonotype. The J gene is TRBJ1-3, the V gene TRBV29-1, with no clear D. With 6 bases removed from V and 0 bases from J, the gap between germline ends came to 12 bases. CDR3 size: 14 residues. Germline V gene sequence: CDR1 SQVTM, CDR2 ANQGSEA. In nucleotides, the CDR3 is TGCAGCGTAGTAACTTTAAGCTCTGGAAACACCATATATTTT. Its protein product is CSVVTLSSGNTIYF. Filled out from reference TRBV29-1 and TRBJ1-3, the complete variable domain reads SAVISQKPSRDICQRGTSLTIQCQVDSQVTMMFWYRQQPGQSLTLIATANQGSEATYESGFVIDKFPISRPNLTFSTLTVSNMSPEDSSIYLCSVVTLSSGNTIYFGEGSWLTVV.

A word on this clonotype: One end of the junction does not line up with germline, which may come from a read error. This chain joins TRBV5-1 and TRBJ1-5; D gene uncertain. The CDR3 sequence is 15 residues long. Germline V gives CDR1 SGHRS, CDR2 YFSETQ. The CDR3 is CARSLAGDSNLPQHF. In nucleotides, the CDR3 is TGCGCCCGCAGCTTGGCCGGTGATAGCAATCTGCCCCAGCATTTT. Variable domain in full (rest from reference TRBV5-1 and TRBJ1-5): KAGVTQTPRYLIKTRGQQVTLSCSPISGHRSVSWYQQTPGQGLQFLFEYFSETQRNKGNFPGRFSGRQFSNSRSEMNVSTLELGDSALYLCARSLAGDSNLPQHFGDGTRLSIL.

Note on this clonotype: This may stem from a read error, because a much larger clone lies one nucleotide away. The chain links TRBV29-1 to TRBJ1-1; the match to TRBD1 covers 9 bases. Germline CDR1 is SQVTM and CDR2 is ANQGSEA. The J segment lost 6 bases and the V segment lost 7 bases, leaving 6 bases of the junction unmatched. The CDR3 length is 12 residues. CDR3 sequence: CSARDRVPEAFF. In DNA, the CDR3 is TGCAGCGCTCGGGACAGGGTCCCTGAAGCTTTCTTT.

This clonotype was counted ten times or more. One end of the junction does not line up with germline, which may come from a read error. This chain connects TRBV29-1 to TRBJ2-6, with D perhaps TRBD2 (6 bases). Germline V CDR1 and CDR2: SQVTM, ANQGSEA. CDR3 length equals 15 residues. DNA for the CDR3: TGCAGCGTAGAAGGAGGGCCGAGGGGGGCCAACGTCCTGACTTTC. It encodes CSVEGGPRGANVLTF.

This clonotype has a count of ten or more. DNA for the CDR3: TGTGCCAGCAGCTTAACGTCGCAGTTAGAAGAGACCCAGTACTTC. Protein product: CASSLTSQLEETQYF. The chain has TRBV7-3 and TRBJ2-5; D not resolved. Germline CDR1 and CDR2: SGHTA and FQGTGA. This CDR3 contains 15 residues. Trimming left V 0 bases short and J 3 bases short, with 11 bases between.

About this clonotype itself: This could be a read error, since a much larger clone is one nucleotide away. This chain's CDR3 is CASPPEMSDGELFF. DNA of the CDR3: TGTGCCAGTCCCCCTGAAATGAGCGACGGGGAGCTGTTTTTT. The chain links TRBV7-2 to TRBJ2-2, with no clear D. This CDR3 contains 14 residues. V was cut by 9 bases and J by 7 bases, with 18 bases left in between. CDR1 is SGHTA and CDR2 is FQGNSA in the germline V gene.

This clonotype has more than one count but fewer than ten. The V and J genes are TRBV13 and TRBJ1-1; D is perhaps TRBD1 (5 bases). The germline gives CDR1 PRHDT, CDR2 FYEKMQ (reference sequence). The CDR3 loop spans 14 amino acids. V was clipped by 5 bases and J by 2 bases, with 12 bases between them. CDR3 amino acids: CASSREDSNTEAFF. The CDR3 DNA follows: TGTGCCAGCAGCCGTGAAGACAGCAACACTGAAGCTTTCTTT. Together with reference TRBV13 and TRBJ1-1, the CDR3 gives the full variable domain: AAGVIQSPRHLIKEKRETATLKCYPIPRHDTVYWYQQGPGQDPQFLISFYEKMQSDKGSIPDRFSAQQFSDYHSELNMSSLELGDSALYFCASSREDSNTEAFFGQGTRLTVV.

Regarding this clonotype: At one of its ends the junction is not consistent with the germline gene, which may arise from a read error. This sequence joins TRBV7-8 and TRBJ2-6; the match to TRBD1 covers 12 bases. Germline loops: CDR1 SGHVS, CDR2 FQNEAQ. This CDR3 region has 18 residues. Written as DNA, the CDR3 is TGTGCCAGCAGCGGCGGGACAGGGGGCATCTCTGTGGCCAACGTCCTGACTTTC. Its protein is CASSGGTGGISVANVLTF.

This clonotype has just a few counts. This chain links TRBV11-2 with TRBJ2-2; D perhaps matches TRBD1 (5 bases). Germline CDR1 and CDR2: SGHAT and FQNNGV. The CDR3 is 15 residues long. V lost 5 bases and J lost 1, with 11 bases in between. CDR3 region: CASSHLTGNTGELFF. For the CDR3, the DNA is TGTGCCAGCAGCCACCTTACAGGGAACACCGGGGAGCTGTTTTTT.

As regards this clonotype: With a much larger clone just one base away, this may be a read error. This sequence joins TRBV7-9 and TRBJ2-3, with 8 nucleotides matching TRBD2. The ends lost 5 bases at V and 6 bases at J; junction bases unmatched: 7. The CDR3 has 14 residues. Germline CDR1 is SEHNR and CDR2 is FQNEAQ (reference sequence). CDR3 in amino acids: CASSGAGGYDTQYF. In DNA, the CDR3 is TGTGCCAGCAGCGGGGCGGGAGGTTATGATACGCAGTATTTT.

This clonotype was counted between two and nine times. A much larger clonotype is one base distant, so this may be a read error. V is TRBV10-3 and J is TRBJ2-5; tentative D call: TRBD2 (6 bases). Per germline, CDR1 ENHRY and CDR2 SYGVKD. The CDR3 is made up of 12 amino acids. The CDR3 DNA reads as TGTGCCATCAGTGAGGATGCGGGGACCCGGTACTTC. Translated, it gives CAISEDAGTRYF.

The CDR3 DNA reads TGTGCCACCAGTGATTCACCTCAGCGGACTAGCGGGAAGATGGATGAGCAGTTCTTC. This translates into CATSDSPQRTSGKMDEQFF. This chain links TRBV24-1 with TRBJ2-1, with 12 nucleotides matching TRBD2. The CDR3 consists of 19 residues. The J segment lost 8 bases and the V segment lost 2 bases, leaving 15 bases of the junction unmatched. CDR1 and CDR2 (germline): KGHDR, SFDVKD.

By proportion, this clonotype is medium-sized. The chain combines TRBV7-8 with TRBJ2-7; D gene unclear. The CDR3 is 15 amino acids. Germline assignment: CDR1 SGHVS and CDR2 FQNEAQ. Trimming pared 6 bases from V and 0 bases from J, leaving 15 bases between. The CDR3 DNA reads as TGTGCCAGCAGAGCCCACCAGACGGTCTCCTACGAGCAGTACTTC. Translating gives CASRAHQTVSYEQYF.

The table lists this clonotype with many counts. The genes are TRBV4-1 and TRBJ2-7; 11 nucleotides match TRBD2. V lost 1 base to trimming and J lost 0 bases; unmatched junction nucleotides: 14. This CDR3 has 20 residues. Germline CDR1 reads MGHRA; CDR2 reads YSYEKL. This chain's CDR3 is CASSQGPIPTSGVSSYEQYF. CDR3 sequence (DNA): TGCGCCAGCAGCCAAGGTCCAATTCCGACTAGCGGGGTGAGCTCCTACGAGCAGTACTTC.

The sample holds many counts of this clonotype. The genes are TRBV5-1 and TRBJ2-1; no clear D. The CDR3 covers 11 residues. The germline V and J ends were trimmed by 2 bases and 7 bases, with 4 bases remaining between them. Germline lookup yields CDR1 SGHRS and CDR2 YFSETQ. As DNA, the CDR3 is TGCGCCAGCAGCTTTGAGAATGAGCAGTTCTTC. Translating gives CASSFENEQFF. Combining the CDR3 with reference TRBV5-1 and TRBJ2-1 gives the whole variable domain KAGVTQTPRYLIKTRGQQVTLSCSPISGHRSVSWYQQTPGQGLQFLFEYFSETQRNKGNFPGRFSGRQFSNSRSEMNVSTLELGDSALYLCASSFENEQFFGPGTRLTVL.

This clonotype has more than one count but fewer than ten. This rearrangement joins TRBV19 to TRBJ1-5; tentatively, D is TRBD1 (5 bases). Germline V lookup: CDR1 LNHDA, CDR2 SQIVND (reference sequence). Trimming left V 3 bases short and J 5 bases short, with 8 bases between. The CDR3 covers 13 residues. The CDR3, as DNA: TGTGCCAGTAGTATGTTGGGGCATCAGCCCCAGCATTTT. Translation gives CASSMLGHQPQHF.

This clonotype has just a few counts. CDR3 in DNA: TGTGCCAGCAGCTCCGGGACAGGGGCAACTAATGAAAAACTGTTTTTT. Translation gives CASSSGTGATNEKLFF. The rearrangement links TRBV5-6 to TRBJ1-4, with 10 bases fitting TRBD1. From germline, CDR1 is SGHDT and CDR2 YYEEEE. The CDR3 covers 16 residues. After removal of 3 bases from V and 0 bases from J, the junction contained 2 bases not matched to a gene.

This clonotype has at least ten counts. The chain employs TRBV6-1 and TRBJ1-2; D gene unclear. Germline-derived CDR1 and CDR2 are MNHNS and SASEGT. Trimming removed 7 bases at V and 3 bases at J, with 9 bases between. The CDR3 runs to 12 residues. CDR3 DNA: TGTGCCAGCAATATGGGCTACTATGGCTACACCTTC. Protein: CASNMGYYGYTF.

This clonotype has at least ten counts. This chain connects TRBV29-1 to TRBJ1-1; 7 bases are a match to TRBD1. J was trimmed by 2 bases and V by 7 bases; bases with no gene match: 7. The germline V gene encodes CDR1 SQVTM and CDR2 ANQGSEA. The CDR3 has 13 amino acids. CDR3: CSDPDRENTEAFF. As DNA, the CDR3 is TGCAGCGACCCCGACAGGGAAAACACTGAAGCTTTCTTT.

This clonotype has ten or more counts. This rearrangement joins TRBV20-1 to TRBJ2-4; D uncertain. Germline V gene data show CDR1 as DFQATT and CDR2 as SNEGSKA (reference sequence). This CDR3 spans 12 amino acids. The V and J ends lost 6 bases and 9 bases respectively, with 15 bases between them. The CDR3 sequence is CSATSRDSIQYF. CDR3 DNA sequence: TGCAGTGCAACCAGTCGAGATAGCATTCAGTACTTC.

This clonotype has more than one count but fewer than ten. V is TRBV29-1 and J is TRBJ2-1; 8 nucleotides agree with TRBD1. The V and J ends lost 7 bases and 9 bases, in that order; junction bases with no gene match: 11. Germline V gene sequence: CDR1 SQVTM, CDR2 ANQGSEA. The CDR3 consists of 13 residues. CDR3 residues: CSGETGTGSEQFF. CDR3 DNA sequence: TGCAGCGGAGAGACCGGGACAGGTAGTGAGCAGTTCTTC.

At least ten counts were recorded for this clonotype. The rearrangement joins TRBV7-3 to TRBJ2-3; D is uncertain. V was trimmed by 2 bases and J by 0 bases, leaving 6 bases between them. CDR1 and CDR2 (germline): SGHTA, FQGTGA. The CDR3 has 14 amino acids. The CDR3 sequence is CASSLGVSTDTQYF. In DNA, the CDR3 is TGTGCCAGCAGCTTAGGGGTTAGCACAGATACGCAGTATTTT.